This TCR beta chain derives from a study of blood T cell repertoires in COVID-19. Turning to the study itself: COVID-19 samples, acute and convalescent, were from the United States, Italy and Spain. Sample material is recorded as cDNA or gDNA derived from T cells, B-cell-depleted T cells, or PBMCs.

Participants' reported clinical history set cohort assignment. The method was immunoSEQ multiplex PCR; TCRdb's version includes in-frame clones alone and lacks a portion of them. Of fewer than 350,000 clones listed, around nine tenths are singletons. The CDR3 spans 14 residues. Trimming at V came to 4 bases and at J to 6 bases, leaving 5 bases not matched to a gene. Germline V gene data show CDR1 as LNHDA and CDR2 as SQIVND (reference sequence). The TCR was taken from a woman aged 60-75 years in a cohort exposed to, infected with or recovered from COVID-19 (not recorded which). Specimen: PBMCs or T cells enriched from blood (not recorded which). The chain links TRBV19 to TRBJ1-5; 8 bases are a match to TRBD1. The CDR3 protein is CASSKTGAGQPQHF. The CDR3 DNA reads TGTGCCAGTAGTAAGACAGGGGCAGGTCAGCCCCAGCATTTT.